This entry is about one T cell receptor beta chain. TCRdb keeps only in-frame clones here, not all; method: immunoSEQ multiplex PCR. This table holds almost 70,000 clones, about 91% found once. Trimming cost V 5 bases and J 3 bases, with 14 bases left between them. This CDR3 is built from 15 residues. Per the germline V gene, CDR1 is SGHTA and CDR2 is FQGTGA. The data are from a study of blood T cell repertoires in COVID-19. Study-level information: From T cells, B-cell-depleted T cells, or PBMCs came the material, which was cDNA or gDNA.

Sequenced: peripheral blood. The source is a woman in her 70s with acute or convalescent COVID-19. The rearrangement joins TRBV7-3 to TRBJ1-5; weak D call: TRBD1 (6 bases). The CDR3 nucleotides read TGTGCCAGCAGCCTAAGGGGGGAGCACAATCAGCCCCAGCATTTT. Translating it yields CASSLRGEHNQPQHF.